This T cell receptor beta chain was recovered during a study of TIL therapy for anti-PD-1-resistant metastatic lung cancer. Time point indicated: pre-treatment sample, taken before nivolumab and TIL therapy. The CDR3 contains 11 residues. The germline V gene encodes CDR1 MNHEY and CDR2 SMNVEV (reference sequence). V lost 6 bases, J lost 10 bases, and 12 bases lay in between. The libraries were made with immunoSEQ v3. Method: immunoSEQ multiplex PCR; TCRdb's copy keeps in-frame clones and lacks some. Of tens of thousands of clones in the sample, about nine tenths were seen once. This TCR was sampled from a person aged 25 to 80 with non-small cell lung cancer. The V call is TRBV27, the J call TRBJ1-1, with D tentatively TRBD1 (6 bases). The material sequenced was blood, taken at baseline. DNA for the CDR3: TGTGCCAGCAGAGGGGGAGGGGCAGCTTTCTTT. This translates into CASRGGGAAFF.